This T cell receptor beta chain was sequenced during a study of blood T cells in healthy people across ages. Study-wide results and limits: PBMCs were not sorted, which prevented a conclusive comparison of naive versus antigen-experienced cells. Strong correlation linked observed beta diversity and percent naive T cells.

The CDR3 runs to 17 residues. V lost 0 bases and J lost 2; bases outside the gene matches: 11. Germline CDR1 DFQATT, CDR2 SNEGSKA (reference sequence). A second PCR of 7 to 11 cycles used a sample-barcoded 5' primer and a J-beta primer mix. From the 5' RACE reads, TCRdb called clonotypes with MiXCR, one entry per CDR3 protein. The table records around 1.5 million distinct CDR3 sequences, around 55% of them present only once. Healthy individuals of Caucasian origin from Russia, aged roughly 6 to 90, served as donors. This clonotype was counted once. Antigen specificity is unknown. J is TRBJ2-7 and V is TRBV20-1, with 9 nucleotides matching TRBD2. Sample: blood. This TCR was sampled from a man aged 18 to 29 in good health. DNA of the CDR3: TGCAGTGCTAGAGAATCCGAGACTAGCGGTTTCCCCTACGAGCAGTACTTC. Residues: CSARESETSGFPYEQYF.